The present T cell receptor beta chain was sequenced within a study of shared clonotypes between healthy human individuals. On this clone itself: The antigen is not known. This sample includes further DNA sequences coding for the same CDR3.

Study observations and caveats: An effect of sequencing depth on clonotype sharing among donors was expected. Some clonotypes were shared by all four sorted-subset donors, while others were not shared. The non-shared ones had lower generation probabilities than the shared ones. Generally, estimated richness proved larger in naive subsets than it did in memory subsets.

The data were produced by immunoSEQ multiplex PCR, yet TCRdb's version contains in-frame clones alone and is incomplete. The sample shows about 1 million clones, 65% to 80% of them seen only once. Germline V gives CDR1 SGHRS, CDR2 YFSETQ. CDR3 length: 14 residues. Deletions cut 2 bases from V and 3 bases from J, with 11 bases between. The receptor's source is a man between 18 and 35 years old in good health. V and J are TRBV5-1 and TRBJ2-5; the D gene is possibly TRBD2 (6 bases). Sequences were obtained from memory CD4+ T cells sorted from blood. The subset here: CD45RA-negative fraction. The CDR3 nucleotides read TGCGCCAGCAGCTTCGAAGGAGGGAAAGAGACCCAGTACTTC. Encoded protein: CASSFEGGKETQYF.